This entry features one T cell receptor beta chain sequence. Its antigen is not identified. Amplification used 60 Vbeta primers and 13 Jbeta primers. Measured with immunoSEQ multiplex PCR; TCRdb has only the in-frame clones, and not every one. The sample holds 150,000 to 200,000 clones, around 79% seen once. Trimming left V 1 base short and J 7 bases short, with 11 bases between. Germline-derived CDR1 and CDR2 are SGHTA and FQGNSA. CDR3 length: 14 amino acids. The data belong to a study of cytomegalovirus exposure and HLA in healthy donors. Study overall: Approximately 190 million T cells yielded approximately 100 million unique TCR beta sequences, as an earlier analysis found. General study results and limits: Apparent HLA restriction characterized most CMV-associated TCR beta chains in a later analysis. A missense variant in DCLRE1C was later tied to TCR beta V- and J-gene trimming. Several of the most significant clusters appeared, in a later analysis, to be linked to common viral pathogens.

The sample consisted of PBMCs. The chain carries TRBV7-2 and TRBJ1-5; D gene uncertain. The TCR sequence derives from a woman aged 35 to 49 in good health and CMV-seropositive. The CDR3 DNA sequence: TGTGCCAGCAGCTTAGGGGTTTCGGGGCAGCCCCAGCATTTT. It is translated as CASSLGVSGQPQHF.